A single sample gave rise to the 18 T cell receptor beta chains below, sequenced in a study of shared clonotypes between healthy human individuals (dated by TCRdb to 2018 to 2020). The library relied on the immunoSEQ multiplex PCR assay. The clones in this table, taken by TCRdb from immuneACCESS, are in-frame only. Not every clone is retained; where verified, under half of the shortfall comes from an unresolved V gene, and the cause of the rest is unknown. In this sample the table shows under 750,000 clones, 72% of which occur a single time. More than 1.5% of the sample is in the top ten clones. The material sequenced was memory CD4+ T cells sorted from blood. Explained via the paper, the cell subset or site label denotes: CD45RA-negative fraction. These receptors originate from a woman aged 25 to 39 in good health.

The V gene is TRBV5-1, the J gene TRBJ2-7; the D gene is possibly TRBD2 (7 bases). In germline, CDR1 is SGHRS, CDR2 YFSETQ. Trimming stripped 0 bases from V and 2 bases from J, with 18 bases between. This CDR3 spans 17 amino acids. CDR3 in DNA: TGCGCCAGCAGCTTGGCCCGGGGCGGGGGCCCGGCCTACGAGCAGTACTTC. Its protein is CASSLARGGGPAYEQYF.

The gene calls are TRBV14 and TRBJ2-7, with D perhaps given as TRBD1 or TRBD2 (6 bases each). This CDR3 spans 16 amino acids. Per germline, CDR1 SGHDN and CDR2 FVKESK. V was pared by 1 base and J by 1 base, with 14 bases between. The CDR3 loop reads CASSQGGGLGSYEQYF. CDR3 in DNA: TGTGCCAGCAGCCAAGGAGGGGGGCTGGGGTCCTACGAGCAGTACTTC.

The rearrangement links TRBV4-1 to TRBJ1-3, with D tentatively TRBD1 (5 bases). The germline V gene has CDR1 MGHRA and CDR2 YSYEKL. V shed 1 base and J shed 2 bases, with 18 bases lying between them. The CDR3 has 18 residues. CDR3 sequence reads: CASSQAGFTRGAGNTIYF. Written as DNA, the CDR3 is TGCGCCAGCAGCCAAGCTGGTTTTACTCGGGGCGCTGGAAACACCATATATTTT.

This chain connects TRBV10-3 to TRBJ2-7; a possible D gene is TRBD2 (6 bases). In germline, CDR1 is ENHRY, CDR2 SYGVKD. Trimming left V 0 bases short and J 3 bases short, with 6 bases between. The CDR3 is 13 residues long. This chain's CDR3 is CAISESEGYEQYF. The CDR3 region has the DNA TGTGCCATCAGTGAGTCGGAGGGCTACGAGCAGTACTTC.

The chain is built from TRBV6-6 and TRBJ2-7; the D is unclear. The V end was cut by 11 bases, the J end by 5 bases, with 22 bases between. The CDR3 contains 14 residues. Germline CDR1 is MNHNY and CDR2 is SVGAGI (reference sequence). The CDR3, as DNA: TGTGCCTCAGCACTTGAGTACACAGCCCACGAGCAGTACTTC. It encodes CASALEYTAHEQYF.

The rearrangement uses TRBV10-3 and TRBJ2-7; 11 bases fit TRBD2. CDR3 length equals 17 residues. The V gene end was trimmed by 8 bases and the J gene end by 5 bases; junction bases not matched to a gene: 17. In germline, CDR1 is ENHRY, CDR2 SYGVKD. The CDR3 region has the DNA TGTGCCATCGCTATGCGTGCTAGCGGGAGGATATCCCACGAGCAGTACTTC. Its protein is CAIAMRASGRISHEQYF.

The chain carries TRBV28 and TRBJ2-7; the D is unclear. V lost 3 bases to trimming and J lost 3 bases, with 6 bases between them. This CDR3 is built from 12 residues. Looked up from germline, CDR1 is MDHEN and CDR2 is SYDVKM. CDR3 amino acids: CASSFNIYEQYF. The DNA for the CDR3 is TGTGCCAGCAGTTTTAATATCTACGAGCAGTACTTC.

About this clone itself: Other DNA sequences of this sample code for an identical CDR3. V is TRBV28 and J is TRBJ1-1; a possible D gene is TRBD1 (5 bases). The V end was cut by 3 bases, the J end by 8 bases, with 7 bases between. Germline V gene data show CDR1 as MDHEN and CDR2 as SYDVKM. The length of the CDR3 is 11 residues. CDR3 in DNA: TGTGCCAGCAGTTTGGAGGGGGAAGCTTTCTTT. This codes for CASSLEGEAFF.

This clone occurred a few times. This chain connects TRBV5-1 to TRBJ2-1; 11 positions match TRBD2. J lost 3 bases, V lost 2 bases, and 4 bases had no gene match. Per the germline V gene, CDR1 is SGHRS and CDR2 is YFSETQ. The CDR3 has 16 amino acids. The CDR3 region is CASSFASGRYYNEQFF. CDR3 DNA sequence: TGCGCCAGCAGCTTCGCTAGCGGGAGGTACTACAATGAGCAGTTCTTC. Based on the CDR3 plus reference TRBV5-1 and TRBJ2-1, the full variable domain is KAGVTQTPRYLIKTRGQQVTLSCSPISGHRSVSWYQQTPGQGLQFLFEYFSETQRNKGNFPGRFSGRQFSNSRSEMNVSTLELGDSALYLCASSFASGRYYNEQFFGPGTRLTVL.

The CDR3 sequence: CASSVNRGDTEAFF. CDR3 coding DNA: TGTGCCAGTAGTGTTAACAGGGGTGACACTGAAGCTTTCTTT. This chain uses TRBV19 with TRBJ1-1, with TRBD1 matching 7 bases. The CDR3 runs 14 residues. J lost 3 bases, V lost 5 bases, and 6 bases had no gene match. Germline CDR1 and CDR2: LNHDA and SQIVND (reference sequence).

This rearrangement joins TRBV18 to TRBJ1-1; D may be TRBD1 (6 bases). Per the germline V gene, CDR1 is KGHSH and CDR2 is LQKENI. The CDR3 extends over 14 amino acids. Trimming stripped 3 bases from V and 7 bases from J, with 15 bases between. The DNA of the CDR3 is TGTGCCAGCTCACCCCTACAGGGCGACGGTGAAGCTTTCTTT. It specifies CASSPLQGDGEAFF.

This chain joins TRBV28 and TRBJ2-6; TRBD1 matches at 8 bases. There are 15 residues in the CDR3. V gave up 4 bases and J gave up 1 base; unmatched junction bases: 0. In germline, CDR1 is MDHEN, CDR2 SYDVKM. The DNA for the CDR3 is TGTGCCAGCAGTTACAGGGGGTCTGGGGCCAACGTCCTGACTTTC. Encoded protein: CASSYRGSGANVLTF.

In its sample, this clone was seen once. The chain uses TRBV9 and TRBJ2-3, with D hard to call. The CDR3 is 15 residues long. In germline, CDR1 is SGDLS, CDR2 YYNGEE. V was cut by 0 bases and J by 4 bases, with 12 bases left in between. CDR3 nucleotides: TGTGCCAGCAGCGTAGCTCAAATAAAGGCAGATACGCAGTATTTT. Encoded protein: CASSVAQIKADTQYF.

This clone was seen only once. The V and J genes are TRBV5-4 and TRBJ2-7, with a weak D call TRBD1 (6 bases). This CDR3 has 16 amino acids. Per germline, CDR1 SGHNT and CDR2 YYREEE (reference sequence). V was clipped by 0 bases and J by 0 bases, with 13 bases between them. CDR3 sequence: CASSLVTGTLSYEQYF. The CDR3 DNA reads TGTGCCAGCAGCTTGGTAACCGGGACACTCTCCTACGAGCAGTACTTC.

This clone has only one observation. V and J are TRBV28 and TRBJ1-5; unclear D gene. The V end lost 3 bases, the J end lost 2 bases, and 11 bases lay between the germline ends. This CDR3 comprises 15 residues. From germline, CDR1 is MDHEN and CDR2 SYDVKM. The CDR3 sequence: CASSFSWPGNQPQHF. DNA for the CDR3: TGTGCCAGCAGTTTTTCCTGGCCCGGCAATCAGCCCCAGCATTTT. The full variable domain, rest sourced from reference TRBV28 and TRBJ1-5, is DVKVTQSSRYLVKRTGEKVFLECVQDMDHENMFWYRQDPGLGLRLIYFSYDVKMKEKGDIPEGYSVSREKKERFSLILESASTNQTSMYLCASSFSWPGNQPQHFGDGTRLSIL.

This clone appeared a few times. In DNA, the CDR3 is TGTGCCAGCAGCACGGCAGCTGGTCTATTCTATCAGGAGACCCAGTACTTC. Its translation is CASSTAAGLFYQETQYF. This chain links TRBV14 with TRBJ2-5; D uncertain. The ends were cut back, 5 bases at V and 5 bases at J, with 24 bases in the middle. CDR3 length: 17 residues. CDR1 is SGHDN and CDR2 is FVKESK in the germline V gene.

The chain is built from TRBV11-3 and TRBJ2-2; the D gene is possibly TRBD2 (6 bases). This CDR3 is built from 14 residues. Trimming removed 3 bases at V and 4 bases at J, with 9 bases between. Germline V CDR1 and CDR2: SGHNT, YENEEA. DNA for the CDR3: TGTGCCAGCAGCTTTAGCGGAGCCACCGGGGAGCTGTTTTTT. It encodes CASSFSGATGELFF.

A remark on this clone: The same CDR3 arises from other DNA sequences in this sample as well. J is TRBJ2-5 and V is TRBV20-1; D gene unclear. CDR1 and CDR2 (germline): DFQATT, SNEGSKA (reference sequence). The CDR3 spans 11 residues. The V gene lost 2 bases and the J gene lost 2 bases, with 3 bases spanning the gap. The CDR3 DNA reads as TGCAGTGCTAGACCTCAAGAGACCCAGTACTTC. Amino acids: CSARPQETQYF.